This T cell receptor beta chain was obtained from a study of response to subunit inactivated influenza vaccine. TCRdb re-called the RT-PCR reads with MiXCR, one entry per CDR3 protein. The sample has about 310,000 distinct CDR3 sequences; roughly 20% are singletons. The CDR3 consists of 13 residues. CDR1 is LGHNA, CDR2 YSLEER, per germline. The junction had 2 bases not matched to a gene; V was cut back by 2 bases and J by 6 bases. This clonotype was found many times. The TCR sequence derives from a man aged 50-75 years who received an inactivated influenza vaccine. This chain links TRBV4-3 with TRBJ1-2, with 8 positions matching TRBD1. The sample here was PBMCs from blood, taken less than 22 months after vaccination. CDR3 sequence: CASSQQGAHGYTF. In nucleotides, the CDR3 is TGCGCCAGCAGCCAACAGGGGGCGCATGGCTACACCTTC.